Included here is one T cell receptor beta chain sequence, with context. Measured with immunoSEQ multiplex PCR; TCRdb has only the in-frame clones, and not every one. The sample holds about 730,000 clones, 70% to 90% seen once. The data originate from a study of shared T cell receptors in the human thymus. The germline V gene encodes CDR1 SNHLY and CDR2 FYNNEI. The ends lost 8 bases at V and 4 bases at J; junction bases unmatched: 3. The CDR3 runs to 12 residues. This same sample was also taken into another study, of human thymus T cells.

The chain has TRBV2 and TRBJ2-7; TRBD1 aligns across 9 bases. The origin of this receptor is a girl under two years old with a congenital heart defect. The sample was thymocytes. CDR3 amino acids: CASGTGLYEQYF. CDR3 DNA sequence: TGTGCCAGCGGGACAGGGTTGTACGAGCAGTACTTC.